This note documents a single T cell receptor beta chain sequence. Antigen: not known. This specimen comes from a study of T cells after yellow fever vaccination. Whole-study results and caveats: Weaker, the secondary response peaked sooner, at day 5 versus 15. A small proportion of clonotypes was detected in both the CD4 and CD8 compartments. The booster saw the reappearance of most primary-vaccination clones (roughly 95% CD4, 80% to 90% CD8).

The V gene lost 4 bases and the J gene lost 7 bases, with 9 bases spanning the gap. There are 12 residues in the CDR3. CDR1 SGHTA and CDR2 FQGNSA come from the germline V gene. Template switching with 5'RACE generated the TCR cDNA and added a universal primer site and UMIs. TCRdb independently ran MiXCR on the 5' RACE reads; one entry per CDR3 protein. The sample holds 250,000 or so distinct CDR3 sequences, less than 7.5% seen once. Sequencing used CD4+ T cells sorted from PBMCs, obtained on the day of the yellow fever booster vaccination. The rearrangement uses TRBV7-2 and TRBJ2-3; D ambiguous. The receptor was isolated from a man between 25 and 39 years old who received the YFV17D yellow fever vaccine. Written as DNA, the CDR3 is TGTGCCAGCAGCTACTATGGGAATACGCAGTATTTT. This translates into CASSYYGNTQYF.